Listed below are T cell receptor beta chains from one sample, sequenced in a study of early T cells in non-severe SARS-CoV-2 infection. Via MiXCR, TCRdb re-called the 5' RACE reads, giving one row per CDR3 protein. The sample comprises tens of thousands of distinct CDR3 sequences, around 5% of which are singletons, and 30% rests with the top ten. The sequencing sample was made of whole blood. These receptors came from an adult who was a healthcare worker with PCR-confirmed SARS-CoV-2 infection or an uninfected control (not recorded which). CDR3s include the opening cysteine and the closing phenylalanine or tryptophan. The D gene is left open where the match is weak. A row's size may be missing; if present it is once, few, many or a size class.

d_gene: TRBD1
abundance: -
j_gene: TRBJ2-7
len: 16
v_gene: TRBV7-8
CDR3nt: TGTGCCAGCACCCGGGACAGAATCCCTAAGAGGGACGAGCAGTACTTC
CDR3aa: CASTRDRIPKRDEQYF

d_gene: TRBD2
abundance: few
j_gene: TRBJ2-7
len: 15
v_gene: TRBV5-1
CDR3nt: TGCGCCAGCAGCTTGTCAAGCGGGACTCCCTACGAGCAGTACTTC
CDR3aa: CASSLSSGTPYEQYF

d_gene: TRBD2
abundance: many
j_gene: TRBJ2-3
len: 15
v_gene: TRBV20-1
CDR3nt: TGCAGTGCTAGAGGACTAGCGGGGCAAACAGATACGCAGTATTTT
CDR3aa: CSARGLAGQTDTQYF

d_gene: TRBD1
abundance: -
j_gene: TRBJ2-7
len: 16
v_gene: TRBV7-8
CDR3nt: TGTGCCAGCAGCTTAGGGGGACAGGGGGCTGCCTACGAGCAGTACTTC
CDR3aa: CASSLGGQGAAYEQYF

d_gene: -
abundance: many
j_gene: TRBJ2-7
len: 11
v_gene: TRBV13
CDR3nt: TGTGCCAGCAGCTGGTTCTACGAGCAGTACTTC
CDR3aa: CASSWFYEQYF

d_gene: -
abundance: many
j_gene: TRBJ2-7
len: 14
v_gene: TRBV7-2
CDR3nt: TGTGCCAGCAGCTTAGGGGTTTCCATCTACGAGCAGTACTTC
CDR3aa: CASSLGVSIYEQYF

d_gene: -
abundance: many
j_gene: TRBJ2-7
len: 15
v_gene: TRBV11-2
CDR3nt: TGTGCCAGCAGCTTAAGCCCCGAACCCTCCTACGAGCAGTACTTC
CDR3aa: CASSLSPEPSYEQYF

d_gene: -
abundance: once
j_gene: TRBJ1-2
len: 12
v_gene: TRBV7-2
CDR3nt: TGTGCCAGCAGCTTTAGCAGCTATGGCTACACCTTC
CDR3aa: CASSFSSYGYTF

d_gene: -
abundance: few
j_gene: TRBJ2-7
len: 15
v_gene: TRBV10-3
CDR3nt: TGTGCCATCAGTGGGGGGCAGGGCTTAACCTACGAGCAGTACTTC
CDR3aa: CAISGGQGLTYEQYF

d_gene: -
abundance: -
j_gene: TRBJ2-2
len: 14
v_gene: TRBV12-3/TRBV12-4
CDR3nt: TGTGCCAGCACCGGGACGGCGAACACCGGGGAGCTGTTTTTT
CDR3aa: CASTGTANTGELFF

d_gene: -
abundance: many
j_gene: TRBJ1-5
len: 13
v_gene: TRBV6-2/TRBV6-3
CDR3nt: TGTGCCAGCAGTTACCACAGGGTTCAGCCCCAGCATTTT
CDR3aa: CASSYHRVQPQHF

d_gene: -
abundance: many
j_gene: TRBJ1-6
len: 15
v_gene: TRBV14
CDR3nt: TGTGCCAGCAGCCCTAGGGGATCTTGGAATTCACCCCTCCACTTT
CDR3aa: CASSPRGSWNSPLHF

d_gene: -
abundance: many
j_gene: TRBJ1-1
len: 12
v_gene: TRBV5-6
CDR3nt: TGTGCCAGCAGCATCGGGACGTCTGAAGCTTTCTTT
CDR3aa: CASSIGTSEAFF